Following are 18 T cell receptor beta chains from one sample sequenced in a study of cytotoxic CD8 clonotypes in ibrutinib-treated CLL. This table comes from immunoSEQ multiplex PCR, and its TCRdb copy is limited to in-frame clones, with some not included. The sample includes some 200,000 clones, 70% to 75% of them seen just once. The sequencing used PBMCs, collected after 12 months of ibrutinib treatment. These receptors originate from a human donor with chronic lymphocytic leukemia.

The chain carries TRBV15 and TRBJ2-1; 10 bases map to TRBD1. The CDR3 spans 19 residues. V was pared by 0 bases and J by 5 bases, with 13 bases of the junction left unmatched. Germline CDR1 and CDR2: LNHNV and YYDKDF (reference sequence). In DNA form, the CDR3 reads TGTGCCACCAGCAGAGACGGGACAGGGGTCCCACGAGGGGACAATGAGCAGTTCTTC. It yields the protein CATSRDGTGVPRGDNEQFF.

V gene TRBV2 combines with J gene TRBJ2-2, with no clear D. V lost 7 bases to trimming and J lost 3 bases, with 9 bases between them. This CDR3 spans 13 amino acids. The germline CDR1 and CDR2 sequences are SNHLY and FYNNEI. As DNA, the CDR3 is TGTGCCAGCACTAAAAAGTACACCGGGGAGCTGTTTTTT. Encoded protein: CASTKKYTGELFF.

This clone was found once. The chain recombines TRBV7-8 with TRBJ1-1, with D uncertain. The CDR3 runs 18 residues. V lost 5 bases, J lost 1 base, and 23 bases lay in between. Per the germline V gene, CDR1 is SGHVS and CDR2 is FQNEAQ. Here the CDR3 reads CASSRGIGSGRGNTEAFF. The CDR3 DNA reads TGTGCCAGCAGCCGCGGAATAGGAAGTGGACGGGGGAACACTGAAGCTTTCTTT.

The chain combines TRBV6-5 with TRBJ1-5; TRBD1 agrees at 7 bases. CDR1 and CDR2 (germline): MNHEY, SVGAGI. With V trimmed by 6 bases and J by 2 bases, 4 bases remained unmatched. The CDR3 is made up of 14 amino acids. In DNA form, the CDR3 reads TGTGCCAGCAGGGCAGACAGGGGCAATCAGCCCCAGCATTTT. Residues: CASRADRGNQPQHF.

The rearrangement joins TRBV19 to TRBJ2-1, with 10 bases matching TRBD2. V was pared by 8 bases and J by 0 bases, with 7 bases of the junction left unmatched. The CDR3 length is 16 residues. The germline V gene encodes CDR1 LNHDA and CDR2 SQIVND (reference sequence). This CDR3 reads CASRSAGGSSYNEQFF. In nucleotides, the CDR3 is TGTGCCAGTCGATCAGCGGGAGGGAGCTCCTACAATGAGCAGTTCTTC.

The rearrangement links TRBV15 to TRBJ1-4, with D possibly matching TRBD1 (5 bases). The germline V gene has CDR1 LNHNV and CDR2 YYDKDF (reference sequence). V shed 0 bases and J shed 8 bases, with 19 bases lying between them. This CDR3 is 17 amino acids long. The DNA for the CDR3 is TGTGCCACCAGCAGAGATAAGGCGGGCAGGGTGGGGGAAAAACTGTTTTTT. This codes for CATSRDKAGRVGEKLFF. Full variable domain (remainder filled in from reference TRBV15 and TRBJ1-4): DAMVIQNPRYQVTQFGKPVTLSCSQTLNHNVMYWYQQKSSQAPKLLFHYYDKDFNNEADTPDNFQSRRPNTSFCFLDIRSPGLGDTAMYLCATSRDKAGRVGEKLFFGSGTQLSVL.

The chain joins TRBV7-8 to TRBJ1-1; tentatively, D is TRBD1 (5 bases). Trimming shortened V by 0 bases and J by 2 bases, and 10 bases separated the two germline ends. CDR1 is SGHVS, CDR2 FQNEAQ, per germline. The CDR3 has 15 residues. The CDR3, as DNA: TGTGCCAGCAGCTTAGCGCTGGGGCGAAACACTGAAGCTTTCTTT. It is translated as CASSLALGRNTEAFF.

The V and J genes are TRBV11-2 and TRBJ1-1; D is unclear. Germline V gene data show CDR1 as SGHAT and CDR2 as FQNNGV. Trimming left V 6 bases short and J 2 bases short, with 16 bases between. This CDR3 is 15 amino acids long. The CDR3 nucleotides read TGTGCCAGCAGACGACCGGGAACTAAAAACACTGAAGCTTTCTTT. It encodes CASRRPGTKNTEAFF.

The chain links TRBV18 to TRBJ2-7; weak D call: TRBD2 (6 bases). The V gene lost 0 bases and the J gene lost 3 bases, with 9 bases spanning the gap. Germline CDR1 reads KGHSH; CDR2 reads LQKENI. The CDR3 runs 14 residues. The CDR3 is CASSPPPEGYEQYF. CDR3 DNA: TGTGCCAGCTCACCACCCCCGGAGGGCTACGAGCAGTACTTC.

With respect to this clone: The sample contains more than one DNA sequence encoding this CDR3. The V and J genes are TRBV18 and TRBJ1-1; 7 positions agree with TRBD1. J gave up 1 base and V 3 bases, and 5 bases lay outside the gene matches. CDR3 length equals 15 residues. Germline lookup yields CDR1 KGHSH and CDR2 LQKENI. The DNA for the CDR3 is TGTGCCAGCTCACCGAGACAGGGTGGGAACACTGAAGCTTTCTTT. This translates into CASSPRQGGNTEAFF.

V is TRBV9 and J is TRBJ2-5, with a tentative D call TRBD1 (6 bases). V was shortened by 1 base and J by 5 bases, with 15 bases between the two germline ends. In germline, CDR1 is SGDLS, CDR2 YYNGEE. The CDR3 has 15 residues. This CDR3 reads CASSVNTGQYETQYF. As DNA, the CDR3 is TGTGCCAGCAGCGTAAACACAGGGCAATACGAGACCCAGTACTTC.

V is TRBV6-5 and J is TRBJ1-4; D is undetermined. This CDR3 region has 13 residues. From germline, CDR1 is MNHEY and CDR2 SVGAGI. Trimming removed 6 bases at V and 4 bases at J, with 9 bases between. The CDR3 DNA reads TGTGCCAGCAGACTCAACTTTAATGAAAAACTGTTTTTT. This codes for CASRLNFNEKLFF.

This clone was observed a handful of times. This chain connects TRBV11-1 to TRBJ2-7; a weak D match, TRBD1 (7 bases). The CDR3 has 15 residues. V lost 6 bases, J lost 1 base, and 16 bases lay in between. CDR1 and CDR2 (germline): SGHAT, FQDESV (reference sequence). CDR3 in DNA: TGTGCCAGCAGTGGTGGGCGGGACAGATCCTACGAGCAGTACTTC. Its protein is CASSGGRDRSYEQYF.

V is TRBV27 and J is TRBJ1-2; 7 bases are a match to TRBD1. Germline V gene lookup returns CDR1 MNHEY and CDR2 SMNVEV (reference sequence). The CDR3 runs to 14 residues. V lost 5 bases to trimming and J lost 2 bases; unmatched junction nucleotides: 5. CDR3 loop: CASSRQGNNYGYTF. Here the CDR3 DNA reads TGTGCCAGCAGTAGACAGGGTAACAACTATGGCTACACCTTC.

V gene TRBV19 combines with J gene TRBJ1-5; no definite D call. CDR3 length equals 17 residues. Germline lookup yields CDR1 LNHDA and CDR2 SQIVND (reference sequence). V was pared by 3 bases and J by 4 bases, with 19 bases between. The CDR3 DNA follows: TGTGCCAGTAGTATCCTGAGGGCCTCGAATAGAAATCAGCCCCAGCATTTT. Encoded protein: CASSILRASNRNQPQHF.

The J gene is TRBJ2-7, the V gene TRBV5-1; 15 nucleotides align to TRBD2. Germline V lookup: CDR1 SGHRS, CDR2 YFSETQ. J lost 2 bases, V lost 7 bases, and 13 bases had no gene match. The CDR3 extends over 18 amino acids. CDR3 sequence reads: CASRYYPGLAGGTYEQYF. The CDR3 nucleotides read TGCGCCAGCCGCTATTACCCGGGACTAGCGGGAGGTACCTACGAGCAGTACTTC.

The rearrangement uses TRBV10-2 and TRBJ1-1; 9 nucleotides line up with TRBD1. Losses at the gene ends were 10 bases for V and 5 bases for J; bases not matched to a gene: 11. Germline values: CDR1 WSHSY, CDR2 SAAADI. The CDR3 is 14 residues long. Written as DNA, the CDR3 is TGCGCCACCAGGGACAGGGATTACTGGACTGAAGCTTTCTTT. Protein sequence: CATRDRDYWTEAFF.

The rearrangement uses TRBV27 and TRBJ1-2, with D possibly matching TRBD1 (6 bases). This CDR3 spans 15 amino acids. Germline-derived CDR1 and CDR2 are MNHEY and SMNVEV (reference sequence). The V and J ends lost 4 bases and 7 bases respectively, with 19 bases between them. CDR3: CASSSPGDVVTGYTF. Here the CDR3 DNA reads TGTGCCAGCAGTTCTCCAGGGGATGTGGTTACTGGCTACACCTTC.